This TCR beta chain was captured in a study of blood T cell repertoires in COVID-19. Assay used: immunoSEQ multiplex PCR; TCRdb lists only in-frame clones, some missing. The sample yields about 190,000 clones, about 85% seen once. V gave up 10 bases and J gave up 6 bases, with 16 bases separating them. The CDR3 consists of 12 residues. Germline CDR1 and CDR2: SGHRS and YFSETQ. This clone appeared a single time. This TCR was recovered from a woman aged 25 to 39 with active or convalescent COVID-19. The chain couples TRBV5-1 to TRBJ1-2; possibly TRBD1 for D (6 bases). Specimen: peripheral blood. This CDR3 is CAPEGGAHGYTF. CDR3 in DNA: TGCGCCCCCGAGGGGGGGGCCCATGGCTACACCTTC.